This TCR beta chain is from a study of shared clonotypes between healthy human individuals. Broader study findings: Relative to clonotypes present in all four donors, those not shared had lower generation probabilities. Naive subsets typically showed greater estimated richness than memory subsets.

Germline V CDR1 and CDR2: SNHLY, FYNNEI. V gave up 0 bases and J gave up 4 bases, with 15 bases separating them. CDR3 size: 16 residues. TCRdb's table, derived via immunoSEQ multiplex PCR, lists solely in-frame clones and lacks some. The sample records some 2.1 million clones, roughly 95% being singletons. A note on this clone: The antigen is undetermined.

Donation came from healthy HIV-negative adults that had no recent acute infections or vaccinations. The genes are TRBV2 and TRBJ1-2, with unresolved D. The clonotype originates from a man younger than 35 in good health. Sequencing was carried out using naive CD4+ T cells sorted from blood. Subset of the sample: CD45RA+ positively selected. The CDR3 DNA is TGTGCCAGCAGTGAAGCTCGGCCCGGACGAATCTATGGCTACACCTTC. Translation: CASSEARPGRIYGYTF.